This is a list of T cell receptor beta chains from one sample in a study of T cell responses to AZD1222 COVID-19 vaccine. Profiled with immunoSEQ multiplex PCR; TCRdb holds only in-frame clones, not every one. The table records fewer than 200,000 clones, 80% to 95% of them present only once. The specimen comprised peripheral blood, sampled on day 0 of AZD1222 vaccination. These receptors all come from an adult in good health. The CDR3 runs from the conserved cysteine through the conserved F or W. The D gene is left open where the match is weak. Expanded clones are given a class, and other clones once, few, many or no size at all.

clone_size j_call v_call d_call cdr3_aa cdr3_nt
NA TRBJ1-3 TRBV12-5 NA CASGFRDASSGNTIYF TGTGCTAGTGGTTTTCGGGACGCAAGCTCTGGAAACACCATATATTTT
NA TRBJ2-2 TRBV5-8 TRBD1 CASSRDRWRTGELFF TGTGCCAGCAGCAGGGACAGGTGGAGGACCGGGGAGCTGTTTTTT
NA TRBJ2-7 TRBV11-2 NA CASRTLQAYEQYF TGTGCCAGCAGGACACTTCAAGCCTACGAGCAGTACTTC
NA TRBJ2-5 TRBV7-9 TRBD1 CASTSTGFQETQYF TGTGCCAGCACCTCGACAGGGTTCCAAGAGACCCAGTACTTC
NA TRBJ1-1 TRBV27 TRBD1 CASRLRDRGGSEAFF TGTGCCAGCAGACTCCGGGACAGGGGTGGGTCTGAAGCTTTCTTT
few TRBJ2-7 TRBV18 TRBD2 CASSPGTLAVEQYF TGTGCCAGCTCACCAGGGACCCTAGCGGTCGAGCAGTACTTC
NA TRBJ1-1 TRBV7-2 NA CASSWQGYTEAFF TGTGCCAGCAGTTGGCAGGGTTACACTGAAGCTTTCTTT
few TRBJ2-6 TRBV5-4 NA CASSPISREANVLTF TGTGCCAGCAGCCCCATTTCTCGCGAGGCCAACGTCCTGACTTTC
NA TRBJ1-2 TRBV9 NA CASSANYGYTF TGTGCCAGCAGCGCCAATTATGGCTACACCTTC
NA TRBJ2-6 TRBV5-1 TRBD1 CASSLPTGAGANVLTF TGCGCCAGCAGCTTACCGACAGGGGCCGGGGCCAACGTCCTGACTTTC
NA TRBJ2-3 TRBV5-1 NA CASRQAVLGTDTQYF TGCGCCAGCAGACAGGCGGTTCTGGGCACAGATACGCAGTATTTT
NA TRBJ1-2 TRBV24-1 NA CATQTYGYTF TGTGCCACCCAGACATATGGCTACACCTTC
NA TRBJ1-1 TRBV6-5 NA CASSYRGDTEAFF TGTGCCAGCAGTTACAGGGGGGACACTGAAGCTTTCTTT
once TRBJ1-1 TRBV5-1 NA CASSLAHNTEAFF TGCGCCAGCAGCTTGGCGCATAACACTGAAGCTTTCTTT
NA TRBJ1-1 TRBV5-1 NA CASRGNTEAFF TGCGCCAGCAGGGGGAACACTGAAGCTTTCTTT
NA TRBJ1-1 TRBV29-1 NA CSVEWGGRNTEAFF TGCAGCGTTGAATGGGGGGGGCGGAACACTGAAGCTTTCTTT
NA TRBJ2-5 TRBV18 NA CASSPAETQYF TGTGCCAGCTCACCAGCAGAGACCCAGTACTTC
NA TRBJ2-7 TRBV27 NA CASSLSTGGPSYEQYF TGTGCCAGCAGTTTATCGACCGGGGGGCCCTCGTACGAGCAGTACTTC
NA TRBJ1-6 TRBV9 TRBD1 CASSESTGYASPLHF TGTGCCAGCAGCGAGTCGACAGGGTATGCTTCACCCCTCCACTTT
NA TRBJ2-1 TRBV2 TRBD1 CASRNPGQTHLDEQFF TGTGCCAGCAGAAACCCGGGACAGACACATCTGGATGAGCAGTTCTTC
NA TRBJ1-1 TRBV4-2 TRBD1 CASSQDGTGSTEAFF TGTGCCAGCAGCCAAGATGGGACAGGGTCTACTGAAGCTTTCTTT
NA TRBJ2-1 TRBV5-4 TRBD1 CASSARTGLWFF TGTGCCAGCAGCGCTCGGACAGGGCTTTGGTTCTTC
NA TRBJ1-6 TRBV14 NA CASSQWRSPLHF TGTGCCAGCAGCCAATGGCGCTCACCCCTCCACTTT
NA TRBJ1-2 TRBV19 NA CATRPGVPYSEGYTF TGTGCCACCCGTCCGGGCGTACCCTATTCGGAAGGCTACACCTTC
NA TRBJ1-1 TRBV4-1 NA CASRRVEAFF TGCGCCAGCCGCCGAGTTGAAGCTTTCTTT
NA TRBJ2-2 TRBV6-2/TRBV6-3 TRBD2 CASSYSGGATGELFF TGTGCCAGCAGTTACAGCGGGGGAGCCACCGGGGAGCTGTTTTTT
NA TRBJ1-2 TRBV19 NA CASSQFRDHTYGYTF TGTGCCAGTAGCCAATTCCGGGACCACACCTATGGCTACACCTTC
NA TRBJ1-3 TRBV11-3 NA CASSLGRNSGNTIYF TGTGCCAGCAGCTTAGGGCGGAACTCTGGAAACACCATATATTTT
NA TRBJ2-3 TRBV4-2 TRBD2 CASSQDLAGGPDTQYF TGTGCCAGCAGCCAAGATCTAGCGGGGGGGCCAGATACGCAGTATTTT
NA TRBJ2-7 TRBV11-2 TRBD2 CASHRDLAGGREQYF TGTGCCAGCCATCGCGACTTAGCGGGAGGGAGGGAGCAGTACTTC
few TRBJ2-7 TRBV6-2/TRBV6-3 NA CASSYGTRSSYEQYF TGTGCCAGCAGTTACGGGACTCGCAGCTCCTACGAGCAGTACTTC
NA TRBJ1-2 TRBV6-5 TRBD1 CASSQQGIPVGGYTF TGTGCCAGCAGTCAACAGGGGATCCCTGTAGGGGGCTACACCTTC
NA TRBJ1-5 TRBV5-8 TRBD1 CASSSLRQGGLNQPQHF TGTGCCAGCAGCTCTCTAAGACAGGGGGGGCTTAATCAGCCCCAGCATTTT
NA TRBJ1-3 TRBV18 NA CASSPKGYGNTIYF TGTGCCAGCTCACCAAAGGGATATGGAAACACCATATATTTT
NA TRBJ2-1 TRBV19 NA CASSIAPTSNEQFF TGTGCCAGTAGTATAGCCCCCACTAGTAATGAGCAGTTCTTC
NA TRBJ1-6 TRBV11-3 NA CASSSRPNSPLHF TGTGCCAGCAGCTCTCGCCCTAATTCACCCCTCCACTTT
NA TRBJ1-2 TRBV5-4 NA CASSGEDPWGYTF TGTGCCAGCAGCGGAGAGGACCCCTGGGGCTACACCTTC
NA TRBJ2-4 TRBV6-1 NA CASSDQGAAKNIQYF TGTGCCAGCAGTGATCAGGGTGCTGCCAAAAACATTCAGTACTTC
NA TRBJ1-3 TRBV14 NA CASSQTVPVGNTIYF TGTGCCAGCAGCCAGACAGTGCCGGTCGGAAACACCATATATTTT
NA TRBJ2-3 TRBV7-9 NA CASSLAGGRQYF TGTGCCAGCAGCTTAGCTGGGGGAAGGCAGTATTTT
few TRBJ2-7 TRBV23-1 TRBD2 CASSQTQRELTYEQYF TGCGCCAGCAGTCAAACTCAGCGGGAGCTTACCTACGAGCAGTACTTC
NA TRBJ1-5 TRBV7-2 NA CASSFMGQSSQPQHF TGTGCCAGCAGCTTCATGGGGCAGAGTAGTCAGCCCCAGCATTTT